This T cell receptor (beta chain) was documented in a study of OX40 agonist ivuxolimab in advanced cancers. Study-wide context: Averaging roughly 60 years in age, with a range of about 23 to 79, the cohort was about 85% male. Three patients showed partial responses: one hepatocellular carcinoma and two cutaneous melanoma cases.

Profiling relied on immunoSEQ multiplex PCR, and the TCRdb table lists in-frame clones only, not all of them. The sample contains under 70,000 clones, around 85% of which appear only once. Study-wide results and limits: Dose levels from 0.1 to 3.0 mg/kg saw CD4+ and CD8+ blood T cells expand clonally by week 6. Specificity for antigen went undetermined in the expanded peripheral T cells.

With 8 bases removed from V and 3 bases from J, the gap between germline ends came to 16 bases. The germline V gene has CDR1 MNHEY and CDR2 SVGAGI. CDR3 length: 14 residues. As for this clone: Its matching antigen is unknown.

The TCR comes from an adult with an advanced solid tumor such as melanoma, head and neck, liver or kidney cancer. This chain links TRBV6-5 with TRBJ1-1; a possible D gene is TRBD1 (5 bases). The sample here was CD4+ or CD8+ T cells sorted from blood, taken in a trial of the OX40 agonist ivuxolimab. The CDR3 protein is CASGGAAQDTEAFF. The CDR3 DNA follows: TGTGCCAGCGGGGGTGCGGCACAGGACACTGAAGCTTTCTTT.